This entry lists 8 T cell receptor beta chains sequenced from one sample in a study of control samples from healthy donors and cancer patients. Profiling relied on immunoSEQ multiplex PCR, and the TCRdb table lists in-frame clones only, not all of them. This table holds approximately 100,000 clones, roughly 90% found once. Material: blood. These receptors were taken from a woman aged 45-60 years in good health.

On this clone: One end of the junction does not line up with germline, which may come from a read error. The chain uses TRBV3-1 (or the pseudogene TRBV3-2) and TRBJ2-1; 13 positions match TRBD2. This CDR3 spans 18 amino acids. In germline, CDR1 is LGHDT, CDR2 YNNKEL (reference sequence). The CDR3 protein is CASSEEGSWTSGSNEQFF. The CDR3 region has the DNA TGTGCCAGCAGCGAAGAAGGTAGTTGGACTAGCGGGAGTAATGAGCAGTTCTTC.

The chain employs TRBV6-4 and TRBJ1-1; D unresolved. Germline V lookup: CDR1 MRHNA, CDR2 SNTAGT. This CDR3 is 13 amino acids long. Trimming cost V 4 bases and J 2 bases, with 8 bases left between them. The CDR3 DNA reads as TGTGCCAGCAGTGCCTCAGGAAACACTGAAGCTTTCTTT. The encoded protein is CASSASGNTEAFF.

In this sample, this clone turned up once. V and J are TRBV13 and TRBJ1-1, with D tentatively TRBD1 (5 bases). The CDR3 contains 15 residues. CDR1 and CDR2 (germline): PRHDT, FYEKMQ (reference sequence). V shed 7 bases and J shed 2 bases, with 17 bases lying between them. The CDR3 DNA reads as TGTGCCAGCATCGAGGGGTCGGCTCCCAACACTGAAGCTTTCTTT. Its protein is CASIEGSAPNTEAFF.

The chain couples TRBV19 to TRBJ2-1, with D hard to call. Trimming took 4 bases from V and 0 from J, leaving 4 bases between them. The CDR3 extends over 13 amino acids. From germline, CDR1 is LNHDA and CDR2 SQIVND (reference sequence). This CDR3 is CASSRGSYNEQFF. The CDR3 DNA reads as TGTGCCAGTAGTAGGGGCTCCTACAATGAGCAGTTCTTC.

The chain joins TRBV30 to TRBJ1-5; 10 positions agree with TRBD1. Germline V gives CDR1 GTSNPN, CDR2 SVGIG (reference sequence). This CDR3 region has 18 residues. V shed 0 bases, J shed 0 bases, and the junction held 8 bases outside the gene matches. This CDR3 reads CAWSVRDRGAYSNQPQHF. The DNA of the CDR3 is TGTGCCTGGAGTGTACGGGACAGGGGTGCTTATAGCAATCAGCCCCAGCATTTT.

The rearrangement links TRBV5-6 to TRBJ2-2; D is tentatively TRBD1 or TRBD2 (7 bases each). V was shortened by 3 bases and J by 2 bases, with 11 bases between the two germline ends. Looked up from germline, CDR1 is SGHDT and CDR2 is YYEEEE. This CDR3 is 15 amino acids long. This CDR3 reads CASSSRGGNTGELFF. The CDR3 nucleotides are TGTGCCAGCAGCTCCAGGGGGGGAAACACCGGGGAGCTGTTTTTT.

This clone was seen only once. This CDR3 is CAIRAEGTTGEQYV. For the CDR3, the DNA is TGTGCCATCCGGGCAGAGGGGACTACGGGCGAGCAGTACGTC. The rearrangement uses TRBV10-3 and TRBJ2-7, with 7 bases lining up with TRBD2. Germline lookup yields CDR1 ENHRY and CDR2 SYGVKD. CDR3 length: 14 residues. V lost 8 bases to trimming and J lost 6 bases; unmatched junction nucleotides: 13.

The genes are TRBV7-6 and TRBJ1-4, with a weak D call TRBD1 (5 bases). CDR3 size: 15 residues. Trimming cost V 4 bases and J 0 bases, with 9 bases left between them. Germline-derived CDR1 and CDR2 are SGHVS and FNYEAQ. The CDR3, as DNA: TGTGCCAGCAGCTCAACAGGCCCAACTAATGAAAAACTGTTTTTT. Amino acid sequence: CASSSTGPTNEKLFF.